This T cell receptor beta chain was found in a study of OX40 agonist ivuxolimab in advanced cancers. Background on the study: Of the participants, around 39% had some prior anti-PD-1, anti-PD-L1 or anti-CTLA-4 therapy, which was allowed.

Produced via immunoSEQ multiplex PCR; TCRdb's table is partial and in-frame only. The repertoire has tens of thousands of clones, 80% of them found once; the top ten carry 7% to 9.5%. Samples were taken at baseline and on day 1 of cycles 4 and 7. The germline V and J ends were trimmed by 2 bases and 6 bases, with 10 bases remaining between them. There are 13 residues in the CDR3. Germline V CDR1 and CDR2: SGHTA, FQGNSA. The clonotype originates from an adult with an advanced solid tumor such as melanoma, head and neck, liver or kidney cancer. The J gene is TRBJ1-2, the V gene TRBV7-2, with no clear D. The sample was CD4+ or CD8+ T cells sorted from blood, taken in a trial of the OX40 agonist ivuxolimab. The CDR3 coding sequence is TGTGCCAGCAGCTTAACCCCAGAGCATGGCTACACCTTC. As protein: CASSLTPEHGYTF.